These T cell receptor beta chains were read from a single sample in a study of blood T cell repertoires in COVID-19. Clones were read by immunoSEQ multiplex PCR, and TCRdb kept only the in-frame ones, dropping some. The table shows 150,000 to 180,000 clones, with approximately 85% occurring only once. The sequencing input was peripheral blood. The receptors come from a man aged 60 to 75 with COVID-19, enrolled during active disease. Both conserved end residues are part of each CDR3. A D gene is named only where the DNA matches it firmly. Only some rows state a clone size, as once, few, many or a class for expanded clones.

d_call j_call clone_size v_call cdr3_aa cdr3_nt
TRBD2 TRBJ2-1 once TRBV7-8 CASKGGSGRVDEQFF TGTGCCAGCAAAGGCGGGAGCGGGAGAGTTGATGAGCAGTTCTTC
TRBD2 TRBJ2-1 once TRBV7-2 CASSPGTSGGNEQFF TGTGCCAGCAGCCCCGGGACTAGCGGGGGTAATGAGCAGTTCTTC
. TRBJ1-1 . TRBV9 CASSVGPGLTEAFF TGTGCCAGCAGCGTAGGCCCGGGTTTAACTGAAGCTTTCTTT
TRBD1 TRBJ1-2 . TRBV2 CASRRTGTGINYGYTF TGTGCCAGCAGACGCACCGGGACAGGGATTAACTATGGCTACACCTTC
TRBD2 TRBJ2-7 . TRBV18 CASSPPGLAGGVEQYF TGTGCCAGCTCACCACCAGGACTAGCGGGAGGGGTCGAGCAGTACTTC
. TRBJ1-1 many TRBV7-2 CASRGQGNTEAFF TGTGCCAGCAGGGGTCAGGGGAACACTGAAGCTTTCTTT
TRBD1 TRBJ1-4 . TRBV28 CASTKHSGTEEKLFF TGTGCCAGCACCAAACACTCCGGGACAGAGGAAAAACTGTTTTTT
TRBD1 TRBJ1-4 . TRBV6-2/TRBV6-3 CASSTAGTGKEKHFF TGTGCCAGCAGTACCGCCGGGACAGGGAAGGAAAAACACTTTTTT
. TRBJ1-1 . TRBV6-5 CASSSRYQGNTEAFF TGTGCCAGCAGTTCAAGATATCAGGGAAACACTGAAGCTTTCTTT
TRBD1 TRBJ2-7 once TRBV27 CASSATGTGRYEQYF TGTGCCAGCAGCGCAACCGGGACAGGGCGCTACGAGCAGTACTTC
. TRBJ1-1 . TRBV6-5 CASLPEYSNTEAFF TGTGCCAGCCTACCGGAATACAGTAACACTGAAGCTTTCTTT
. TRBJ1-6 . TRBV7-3 CASSLVAGQGSPLHF TGTGCCAGCAGCTTAGTTGCAGGTCAGGGGTCACCCCTCCACTTT
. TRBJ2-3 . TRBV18 CASSRGDSTDTQYF TGTGCCAGCTCACGGGGAGATAGCACAGATACGCAGTATTTT
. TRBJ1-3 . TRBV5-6 CASSFTLFDSFSGNTIYF TGTGCCAGCAGCTTTACTCTCTTCGACTCCTTCTCTGGAAACACCATATATTTT
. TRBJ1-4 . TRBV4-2 CASTSGGAGGTNEKLFF TGTGCCAGCACCTCGGGGGGGGCTGGGGGAACTAATGAAAAACTGTTTTTT
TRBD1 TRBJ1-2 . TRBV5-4 CASSGTGTANYGYTF TGTGCCAGCAGCGGAACCGGGACAGCTAACTATGGCTACACCTTC
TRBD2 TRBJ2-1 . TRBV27 CASSLSGGGGEQFF TGTGCCAGCAGTCTTAGCGGGGGAGGGGGTGAGCAGTTCTTC
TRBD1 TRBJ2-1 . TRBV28 CASSSGNRGREQFF TGTGCCAGCAGTTCCGGGAACAGGGGCCGGGAGCAGTTCTTC
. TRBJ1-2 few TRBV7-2 CASSFGADPNYGYTF TGTGCCAGCAGCTTTGGGGCGGATCCTAACTATGGCTACACCTTC
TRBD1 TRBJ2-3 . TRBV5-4 CASSLDRGTDTQYF TGTGCCAGCAGCTTGGACAGGGGGACAGATACGCAGTATTTT
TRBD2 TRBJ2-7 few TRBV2 CASEPTSGTYEQYF TGTGCCAGCGAACCGACTAGCGGGACCTACGAGCAGTACTTC
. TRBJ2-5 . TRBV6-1 CASSEELGGTQYF TGTGCCAGCAGTGAAGAACTAGGCGGGACCCAGTACTTC
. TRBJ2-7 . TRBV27 CASRFRVTDPYEQYF TGTGCCAGCAGGTTCAGGGTGACTGACCCCTACGAGCAGTACTTC
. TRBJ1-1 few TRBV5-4 CASSTGGFNTEAFF TGTGCCAGCAGCACCGGAGGGTTTAACACTGAAGCTTTCTTT
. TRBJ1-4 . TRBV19 CASSIAGANEKLFF TGTGCCAGTAGTATCGCGGGGGCTAATGAAAAACTGTTTTTT
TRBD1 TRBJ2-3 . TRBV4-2 CASSQGQGLDTQYF TGTGCCAGCAGCCAAGGACAGGGATTAGATACGCAGTATTTT
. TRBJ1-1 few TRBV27 CASSLGRVAEAFF TGTGCCAGCAGTTTGGGCAGGGTGGCTGAAGCTTTCTTT
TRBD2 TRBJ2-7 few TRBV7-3 CASSLYGTSRYEQYF TGTGCCAGCAGCTTGTATGGGACTAGCCGTTACGAGCAGTACTTC
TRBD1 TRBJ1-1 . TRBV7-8 CASSNRDRLNTEAFF TGTGCCAGCAGCAATAGGGACAGACTGAACACTGAAGCTTTCTTT
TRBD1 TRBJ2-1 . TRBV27 CASSFSPTGTPYNEQFF TGTGCCAGCAGTTTCTCCCCGACAGGGACACCTTACAATGAGCAGTTCTTC
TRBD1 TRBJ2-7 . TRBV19 CASSGGTGMGEQYF TGTGCCAGTAGTGGAGGGACAGGGATGGGCGAGCAGTACTTC
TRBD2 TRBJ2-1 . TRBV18 CASSMTSGTYNEQFF TGTGCCAGCTCAATGACTAGCGGAACTTACAATGAGCAGTTCTTC
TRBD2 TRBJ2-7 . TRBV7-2 CASSSGGPRPPYEQYF TGTGCCAGCAGCTCGGGGGGACCCCGGCCACCCTACGAGCAGTACTTC
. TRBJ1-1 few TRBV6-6 CASSYAGHGTEAFF TGTGCCAGCAGTTACGCGGGCCATGGCACTGAAGCTTTCTTT
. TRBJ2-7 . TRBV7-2 CASSSLIGPYEQYF TGTGCCAGCAGCTCCCTAATTGGGCCCTACGAGCAGTACTTC
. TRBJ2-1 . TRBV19 CASSISRSSYNEQFF TGTGCCAGTAGTATATCGAGAAGCTCCTACAATGAGCAGTTCTTC
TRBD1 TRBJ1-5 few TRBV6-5 CASSSGTGGNQPQHF TGTGCCAGCAGTTCTGGGACAGGGGGCAATCAGCCCCAGCATTTT
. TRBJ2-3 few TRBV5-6 CASSRVGTDTQYF TGTGCCAGCAGCCGAGTGGGCACAGATACGCAGTATTTT
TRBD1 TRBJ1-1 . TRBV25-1 CASRDIGQGLTEAFF TGTGCCAGCAGAGACATAGGACAGGGCCTCACTGAAGCTTTCTTT
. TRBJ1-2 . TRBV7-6 CASSKIRTEGDGYTF TGTGCCAGCAGTAAGATACGCACAGAGGGGGATGGCTACACCTTC
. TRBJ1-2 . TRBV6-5 CASSYEAVSYTF TGTGCCAGCAGTTACGAAGCTGTTTCGTACACCTTC
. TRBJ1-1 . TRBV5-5 CASSLDTLTEAFF TGTGCCAGCAGCTTAGACACGTTAACTGAAGCTTTCTTT
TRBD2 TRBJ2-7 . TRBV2 CATKNGLAGVYEQYF TGTGCCACCAAAAACGGGCTAGCGGGAGTGTACGAGCAGTACTTC
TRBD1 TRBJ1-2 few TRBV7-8 CASSPGQGAYGYTF TGTGCCAGCAGCCCGGGACAGGGGGCTTACGGCTACACCTTC
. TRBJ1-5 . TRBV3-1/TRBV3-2 CASSQLYNQPQHF TGTGCCAGCAGCCAACTGTATAATCAGCCCCAGCATTTT
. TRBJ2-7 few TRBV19 CASSISPNGGSYEQYF TGTGCCAGTAGTATATCGCCCAATGGCGGCTCCTACGAGCAGTACTTC
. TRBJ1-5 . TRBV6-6 CASSKGVVNQPQHF TGTGCCAGCAGCAAGGGGGTAGTCAATCAGCCCCAGCATTTT
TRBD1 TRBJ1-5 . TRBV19 CASSRTYGTAPVPQHF TGTGCCAGTAGTAGAACCTACGGGACAGCGCCAGTGCCCCAGCATTTT
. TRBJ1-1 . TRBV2 CASSTRQMNTEAFF TGTGCCAGCAGTACTAGGCAGATGAACACTGAAGCTTTCTTT
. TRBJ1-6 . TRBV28 CASSLIGSGVYGSPLHF TGTGCCAGCAGTTTGATAGGTTCGGGGGTTTACGGTTCACCCCTCCACTTT